The 32 T cell receptor beta chains in this list originate from one sample, sequenced in a study of blood T cell repertoires in COVID-19. Clones were sequenced by immunoSEQ multiplex PCR, and TCRdb holds only the in-frame ones, with some missing. The repertoire holds fewer than 650,000 clones, with less than 90% as singletons. Specimen: peripheral blood. The receptors were gathered from a woman aged 45-59 years with COVID-19, enrolled during active disease.

In this sample, this clone turned up once. The CDR3 coding sequence is TGTGCCTGGTCAAACTATGGCTACACCTTC. Protein product: CAWSNYGYTF. The chain carries TRBV30 and TRBJ1-2; D ambiguous. The CDR3 consists of 10 residues. V dropped 5 bases and J dropped 2 bases, with 3 bases sitting between them. Looked up from germline, CDR1 is GTSNPN and CDR2 is SVGIG (reference sequence).

The V and J genes are TRBV7-3 and TRBJ1-6; D is possibly TRBD1 (5 bases). V lost 1 base and J 9 bases, leaving 16 bases between the germline ends. There are 16 residues in the CDR3. Looked up from germline, CDR1 is SGHTA and CDR2 is FQGTGA. The CDR3, as DNA: TGTGCCAGCAGCTTAAGGGGCGGAGGGATAAGTTCACCCCTCCACTTT. Translated, it gives CASSLRGGGISSPLHF.

CDR3 bases: TGTGCCACCAGTGACCTATCAGGGGAGGGTTCCACAGATACGCAGTATTTT. Its protein is CATSDLSGEGSTDTQYF. V usage is TRBV24-1 and J usage is TRBJ2-3, with D perhaps TRBD2 (7 bases). Looked up from germline, CDR1 is KGHDR and CDR2 is SFDVKD. V was clipped by 4 bases and J by 2 bases, with 18 bases between them. The CDR3 contains 17 residues.

The chain joins TRBV19 to TRBJ2-1, with 7 bases identical to TRBD1. Trimming took 0 bases from V and 12 from J; bases not matched to a gene: 2. Germline loops: CDR1 LNHDA, CDR2 SQIVND (reference sequence). CDR3 length equals 12 residues. Here the CDR3 DNA reads TGTGCCAGTAGTATAGACGCAGGGGGGCAGTTCTTC. It translates to CASSIDAGGQFF.

V is TRBV6-6 and J is TRBJ2-3, with D perhaps matching TRBD1 (6 bases). Germline CDR1 and CDR2: MNHNY and SVGAGI (reference sequence). V lost 2 bases and J 5 bases, leaving 11 bases between the germline ends. This CDR3 is 14 amino acids long. In nucleotides, the CDR3 is TGTGCCAGCAGTTACACAGGGACGGAAGATACGCAGTATTTT. It is translated as CASSYTGTEDTQYF.

The rearrangement links TRBV4-1 to TRBJ1-2; TRBD1 agrees at 9 bases. V was pared by 0 bases and J by 8 bases, with 7 bases of the junction left unmatched. This CDR3 is 15 amino acids long. The germline V gene encodes CDR1 MGHRA and CDR2 YSYEKL. The CDR3 is CASSQDRGQGRGYTF. The CDR3 DNA reads TGCGCCAGCAGCCAAGATCGGGGACAGGGCAGGGGCTACACCTTC.

CDR3 sequence reads: CAISGTGPYGYTF. DNA of the CDR3: TGTGCCATCAGTGGTACAGGGCCCTATGGCTACACCTTC. This chain uses TRBV10-3 with TRBJ1-2; TRBD1 is a possible D gene (6 bases). V lost 4 bases and J lost 4, with 10 bases in between. The CDR3 is 13 amino acids. From germline, CDR1 is ENHRY and CDR2 SYGVKD.

About this clone: Other DNA sequences from this sample encode an identical CDR3 as well. This chain links TRBV28 with TRBJ1-2; possible D gene TRBD1, 6 bases. Germline CDR1 MDHEN, CDR2 SYDVKM. The CDR3 totals 13 residues. V lost 3 bases, J lost 4 bases, and 9 bases lay in between. CDR3 sequence: CASSLGQTYGYTF. The DNA of the CDR3 is TGTGCCAGCAGTTTGGGACAAACCTATGGCTACACCTTC.

The V gene is TRBV6-5, the J gene TRBJ1-5; TRBD1 aligns across 8 bases. Germline loops: CDR1 MNHEY, CDR2 SVGAGI. The CDR3 is made up of 14 amino acids. V shed 10 bases and J 3 bases; nucleotides not matched to a gene: 8. The CDR3 DNA sequence: TGTGCCACCCAGGACAGGGATTACAATCAGCCCCAGCATTTT. Its protein product is CATQDRDYNQPQHF.

A few counts support this clone. The J gene is TRBJ2-7, the V gene TRBV5-4; weak D call: TRBD1 (5 bases). V lost 0 bases to trimming and J lost 3 bases, with 10 bases between them. Germline CDR1 and CDR2: SGHNT and YYREEE (reference sequence). The CDR3 covers 14 residues. This CDR3 reads CASSLGQSLYEQYF. DNA of the CDR3: TGTGCCAGCAGCTTGGGACAGTCGCTCTACGAGCAGTACTTC.

The sample holds one count of this clone. The V gene is TRBV3-1 (or the pseudogene TRBV3-2), the J gene TRBJ1-6; D is unresolved. The CDR3 has 19 amino acids. Germline lookup yields CDR1 LGHDT and CDR2 YNNKEL (reference sequence). V lost 1 base, J lost 0 bases, and 16 bases lay in between. CDR3 sequence reads: CASSQVISARSSYNSPLHF. As DNA, the CDR3 is TGTGCCAGCAGCCAAGTCATTAGCGCCCGGAGCTCCTATAATTCACCCCTCCACTTT.

The rearrangement links TRBV12-5 to TRBJ1-2, with D possibly being TRBD1 (5 bases). The CDR3 is made up of 14 amino acids. Germline-derived CDR1 and CDR2 are LGHNT and FRNRAP. Trimming cost V 3 bases and J 4 bases, with 12 bases left between them. CDR3 sequence: CASGFLRQIYGYTF. CDR3 DNA: TGTGCTAGTGGTTTTCTCAGACAGATCTATGGCTACACCTTC.

This clone appeared a single time. The rearrangement links TRBV4-1 to TRBJ2-7; D is uncertain. CDR1 MGHRA and CDR2 YSYEKL come from the germline V gene. This CDR3 region has 14 residues. With 2 bases removed from V and 2 bases from J, the gap between germline ends came to 10 bases. CDR3 loop: CASSQLSRAYEQYF. The CDR3 nucleotides read TGCGCCAGCAGCCAATTATCTCGCGCCTACGAGCAGTACTTC.

The rearrangement joins TRBV5-1 to TRBJ1-6; possibly TRBD1 for D (6 bases). Trimming cost V 1 base and J 3 bases, with 14 bases left between them. CDR3 length: 17 residues. Germline V gives CDR1 SGHRS, CDR2 YFSETQ. The CDR3 is CASSLTGGRYYNSPLHF. The CDR3 DNA sequence: TGCGCCAGCAGCTTGACTGGGGGCAGATACTATAATTCACCCCTCCACTTT.

The chain carries TRBV6-1 and TRBJ2-5, with D tentatively TRBD2 (5 bases). Germline lookup yields CDR1 MNHNS and CDR2 SASEGT. The CDR3 spans 15 residues. V was clipped by 0 bases and J by 5 bases, with 13 bases between them. CDR3 in amino acids: CASSEARAPGETQYF. The CDR3 DNA reads as TGTGCCAGCAGTGAAGCCCGGGCCCCGGGGGAGACCCAGTACTTC.

J is TRBJ1-2 and V is TRBV18; 7 bases agree with TRBD1. V shed 6 bases and J 3 bases; nucleotides not matched to a gene: 7. The CDR3 extends over 14 amino acids. CDR1 and CDR2 (germline): KGHSH, LQKENI. DNA of the CDR3: TGTGCCAGCTCTTCGGGACAGTTGCACTATGGCTACACCTTC. Translating it yields CASSSGQLHYGYTF.

The gene calls are TRBV6-5 and TRBJ1-3; 8 bases align to TRBD1. The CDR3 runs to 14 residues. The V gene's germline CDR1 is MNHEY and CDR2 SVGAGI. The ends lost 7 bases at V and 2 bases at J; junction bases unmatched: 4. CDR3 amino acids: CASTLDRAGNTIYF. CDR3 DNA: TGTGCCAGCACCCTGGACAGGGCTGGAAACACCATATATTTT.

V usage is TRBV4-1 and J usage is TRBJ1-4; TRBD1 is a possible D gene (6 bases). V lost 1 base to trimming and J lost 6 bases, with 12 bases between them. The CDR3 length is 15 residues. Germline CDR1 MGHRA, CDR2 YSYEKL. The CDR3 loop is CASSQATGSYEKLFF. The CDR3 coding sequence is TGCGCCAGCAGCCAAGCCACAGGGTCATATGAAAAACTGTTTTTT.

In its sample, this clone was seen a few times. The chain combines TRBV6-1 with TRBJ1-3, with unresolved D. Germline V CDR1 and CDR2: MNHNS, SASEGT. The ends were cut back, 2 bases at V and 0 bases at J, with 8 bases in the middle. The CDR3 is 15 amino acids. The CDR3 nucleotides read TGTGCCAGCAGTGAATACAGTGCCTCTGGAAACACCATATATTTT. Translation: CASSEYSASGNTIYF.

V gene TRBV29-1 combines with J gene TRBJ1-1; possibly TRBD1 for D (5 bases). V lost 7 bases to trimming and J lost 6 bases, with 24 bases between them. This CDR3 is built from 15 residues. Germline lookup yields CDR1 SQVTM and CDR2 ANQGSEA. In DNA, the CDR3 is TGCAGCGCCTCAGGGAATATAGGTCCCTTGTCTGAAGCTTTCTTT. This sequence encodes CSASGNIGPLSEAFF.

This chain joins TRBV19 and TRBJ1-2; TRBD1 matches 7 bases. With V trimmed by 6 bases and J by 3 bases, 7 bases remained unmatched. Germline CDR1 is LNHDA and CDR2 is SQIVND (reference sequence). CDR3 length: 14 amino acids. The CDR3 here is CASSAQGLDYGYTF. CDR3 nucleotide sequence: TGTGCCAGTAGCGCACAGGGGTTGGACTATGGCTACACCTTC.

This clone was recorded only once. This chain links TRBV13 with TRBJ2-5, with D possibly being TRBD1 (5 bases). Germline V lookup: CDR1 PRHDT, CDR2 FYEKMQ (reference sequence). V was pared by 5 bases and J by 2 bases, with 9 bases between. CDR3 length: 13 amino acids. In DNA form, the CDR3 reads TGTGCCAGCAGCAGGGGATCTCAAGAGACCCAGTACTTC. Translated: CASSRGSQETQYF.

V is TRBV2 and J is TRBJ1-3; D ambiguous. The V gene lost 4 bases and the J gene lost 0 bases, with 13 bases spanning the gap. The CDR3 has 16 residues. The germline V gene encodes CDR1 SNHLY and CDR2 FYNNEI. CDR3 DNA: TGTGCCAGCAGTGCAGCGGGAGTGAGCTCTGGAAACACCATATATTTT. This sequence encodes CASSAAGVSSGNTIYF.

The gene calls are TRBV5-4 and TRBJ2-6; D call uncertain. CDR3 length: 14 amino acids. Trimming took 0 bases from V and 4 from J, leaving 5 bases between them. Per germline, CDR1 SGHNT and CDR2 YYREEE (reference sequence). The chain's CDR3 is CASSLVLGANVLTF. CDR3 sequence (DNA): TGTGCCAGCAGCTTGGTTTTAGGGGCCAACGTCCTGACTTTC. The whole variable domain, remainder taken from reference TRBV5-4 and TRBJ2-6, is ETGVTQSPTHLIKTRGQQVTLRCSSQSGHNTVSWYQQALGQGPQFIFQYYREEENGRGNFPPRFSGLQFPNYSSELNVNALELDDSALYLCASSLVLGANVLTFGAGSRLTVL.

The chain joins TRBV2 to TRBJ1-3, with D possibly matching TRBD1 (5 bases). V lost 6 bases to trimming and J lost 0 bases, with 15 bases between them. The CDR3 covers 16 residues. Germline V gives CDR1 SNHLY, CDR2 FYNNEI. The CDR3 coding sequence is TGTGCCAGCAGAGCCGACAGAAGATTCTCTGGAAACACCATATATTTT. The encoded protein is CASRADRRFSGNTIYF.

The V call is TRBV4-2, the J call TRBJ2-7; TRBD1 agrees at 7 bases. The V segment lost 7 bases and the J segment 1 base; nucleotides outside the gene matches: 1. The length of the CDR3 is 12 residues. Germline V gives CDR1 LGHNA, CDR2 YNFKEQ. This chain's CDR3 is CASKGQSYEQYF. The DNA for the CDR3 is TGTGCCAGCAAGGGACAGTCCTACGAGCAGTACTTC.

This chain connects TRBV12-5 to TRBJ1-1; D remains ambiguous. The germline CDR1 and CDR2 sequences are LGHNT and FRNRAP. This CDR3 region has 15 residues. Trimming left V 0 bases short and J 6 bases short, with 14 bases between. This CDR3 is CASGLVRNGVAEAFF. The CDR3 DNA is TGTGCTAGTGGTTTGGTACGAAACGGGGTAGCTGAAGCTTTCTTT.

The CDR3, as DNA: TGCAGTGCTAGACATGACTATGGCTACACCTTC. It yields the protein CSARHDYGYTF. The chain carries TRBV20-1 and TRBJ1-2, with D unclear. The CDR3 is 11 amino acids. The V end was cut by 2 bases, the J end by 3 bases, with 4 bases between. Germline CDR1 is DFQATT and CDR2 is SNEGSKA (reference sequence).

This clone was seen just once. This chain connects TRBV18 to TRBJ2-7, with TRBD1 matching over 7 bases. This CDR3 comprises 14 residues. CDR1 and CDR2 (germline): KGHSH, LQKENI. Trimming removed 4 bases from V and 5 bases from J; junction bases left unmatched: 8. The CDR3 coding sequence is TGTGCCAGCTCACGCGTGAGCGACAGGGACGAGCAGTACTTC. This sequence encodes CASSRVSDRDEQYF.

With regard to this clone: Its ends do not fully match the called genes, so a read error is possible. CDR3 loop: CASRLVYRGKFSTTLNTEAFF. In DNA, the CDR3 is TGCGCCAGCAGATTGGTTTACAGGGGGAAGTTTTCGACTACCCTCAACACTGAAGCTTTCTTT. The chain recombines TRBV5-1 with TRBJ1-1; 8 bases align to TRBD1. The CDR3 sequence is 21 residues long. Germline-derived CDR1 and CDR2 are SGHRS and YFSETQ.

V and J are TRBV29-1 and TRBJ2-3; D is possibly TRBD2 (6 bases). V lost 7 bases and J 6 bases, leaving 14 bases between the germline ends. Germline V gives CDR1 SQVTM, CDR2 ANQGSEA. The CDR3 consists of 12 residues. The CDR3 coding sequence is TGCAGCGCGGAGGAGGGGTCTGATACGCAGTATTTT. As protein: CSAEEGSDTQYF.

The chain uses TRBV5-1 and TRBJ2-3, with 9 positions matching TRBD1. The germline gives CDR1 SGHRS, CDR2 YFSETQ. There are 16 residues in the CDR3. Germline trimming cut 5 bases from V and 6 bases from J; bases unmatched to any gene: 13. For the CDR3, the DNA is TGCGCCAGCAGACACACAGGGGGCAGTTCTGCGGATACGCAGTATTTT. Translated, it gives CASRHTGGSSADTQYF.